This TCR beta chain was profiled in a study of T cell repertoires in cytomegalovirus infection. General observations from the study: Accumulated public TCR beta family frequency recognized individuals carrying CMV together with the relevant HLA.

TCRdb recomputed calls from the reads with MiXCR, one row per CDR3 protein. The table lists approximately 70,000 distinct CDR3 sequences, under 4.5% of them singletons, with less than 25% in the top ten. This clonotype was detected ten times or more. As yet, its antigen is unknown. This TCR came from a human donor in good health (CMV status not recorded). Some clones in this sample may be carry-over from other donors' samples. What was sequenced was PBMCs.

In nucleotides, the CDR3 is TGTGCCAGCAGCCTCGCCGGGACAGGGGTCTACAATGAGCAGTTCTTC. This translates into CASSLAGTGVYNEQFF. The V call is TRBV7-2, the J call TRBJ2-1, with 10 bases matching TRBD1. Per germline, CDR1 SGHTA and CDR2 FQGNSA. The CDR3 is 16 residues long. The J segment lost 3 bases and the V segment lost 5 bases, leaving 7 bases of the junction unmatched.